This T cell receptor (beta chain) was obtained from a study of blood T cells in healthy people across ages. The second PCR ran roughly 7 to 11 cycles with a sample-barcoded 5' primer and J-beta primers. With 12 random nucleotides, a template-switch adaptor tagged each individual cDNA molecule. Each sample provided no less than 2.5 million CDR3-containing paired-end reads. Each CDR3 protein is one row after TCRdb ran MiXCR on the 5' RACE reads. Here the sample spans more than 500,000 distinct CDR3 sequences, approximately 26% being singletons. These same records also appear under a second study, on T cells of mothers and their children. This second study says: Detection of persistent microchimeric T cell clones did not occur.

The source of this sequence is a boy aged 2 to 10 in good health. The specimen sequenced was blood.

CDR3 sequence (DNA): TGTGCCAGCAGCCCAGGGACTAGCGGGCCCCCATATAACACCGGGGAGCTGTTTTTT. Translating gives CASSPGTSGPPYNTGELFF. The chain links TRBV7-9 to TRBJ2-2, with 12 bases matching TRBD2. V lost 5 bases, J lost 2 bases, and 12 bases stayed unmatched. There are 19 residues in the CDR3. From germline, CDR1 is SEHNR and CDR2 FQNEAQ (reference sequence).